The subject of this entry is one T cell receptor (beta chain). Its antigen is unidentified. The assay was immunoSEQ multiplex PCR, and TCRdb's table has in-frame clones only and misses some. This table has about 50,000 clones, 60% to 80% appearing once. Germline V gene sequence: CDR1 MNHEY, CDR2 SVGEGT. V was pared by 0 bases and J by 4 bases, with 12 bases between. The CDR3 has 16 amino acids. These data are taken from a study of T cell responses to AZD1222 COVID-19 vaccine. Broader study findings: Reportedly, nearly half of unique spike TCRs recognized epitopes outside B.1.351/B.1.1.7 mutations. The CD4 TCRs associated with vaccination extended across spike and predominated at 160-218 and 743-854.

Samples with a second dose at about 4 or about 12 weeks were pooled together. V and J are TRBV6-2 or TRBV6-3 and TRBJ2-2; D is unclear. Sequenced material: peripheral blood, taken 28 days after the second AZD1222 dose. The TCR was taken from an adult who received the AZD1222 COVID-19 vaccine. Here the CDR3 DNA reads TGTGCCAGCAGTTACTCGCAAGTCCCGGGCACCGGGGAGCTGTTTTTT. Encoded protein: CASSYSQVPGTGELFF.